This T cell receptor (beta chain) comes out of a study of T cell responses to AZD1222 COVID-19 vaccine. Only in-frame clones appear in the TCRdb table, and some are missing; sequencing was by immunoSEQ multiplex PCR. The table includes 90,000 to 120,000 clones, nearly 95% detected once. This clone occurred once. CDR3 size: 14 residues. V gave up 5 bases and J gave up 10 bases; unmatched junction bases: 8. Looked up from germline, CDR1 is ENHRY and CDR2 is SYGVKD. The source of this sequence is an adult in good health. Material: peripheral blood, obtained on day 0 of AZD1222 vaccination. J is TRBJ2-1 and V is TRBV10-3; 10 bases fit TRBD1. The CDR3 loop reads CAISIDRGRDEQFF. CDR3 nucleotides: TGTGCCATCAGTATTGACAGGGGGCGCGACGAGCAGTTCTTC.